This T cell receptor (beta chain) derives from a study of T cell repertoires in cytomegalovirus infection. Study details: Matching HLA type and CMV infection were both indicated by public TCR beta signatures. Study-wide results and caveats: Predominance within the ex vivo response was attributable to HLA-C-restricted CMV-specific TCR beta clonotypes. Cumulative frequency (of public TCR beta family members) identified carriers of CMV plus the relevant HLA.

CDR1 is MNHNS, CDR2 SASEGT, per germline. The CDR3 runs to 11 residues. V was trimmed by 2 bases and J by 5 bases, leaving 4 bases between them. Comment on this clonotype: The antigen is unknown.

TCRdb fed the reads into MiXCR, producing one record per CDR3 protein. The table has some 800,000 distinct CDR3 sequences, about 31% seen once. The sequencing here drew on cultured CD8+ T cells from PBMCs, taken from culture after CMV antigen stimulation. The chain joins TRBV6-1 to TRBJ2-7; D remains unclear. This receptor was taken from a human donor in good health (CMV status not recorded). Some clones in this sample may be carry-over from other donors' samples. The CDR3 DNA reads as TGTGCCAGCAGTGAACCCCACGAGCAGTACTTC. It yields the protein CASSEPHEQYF.